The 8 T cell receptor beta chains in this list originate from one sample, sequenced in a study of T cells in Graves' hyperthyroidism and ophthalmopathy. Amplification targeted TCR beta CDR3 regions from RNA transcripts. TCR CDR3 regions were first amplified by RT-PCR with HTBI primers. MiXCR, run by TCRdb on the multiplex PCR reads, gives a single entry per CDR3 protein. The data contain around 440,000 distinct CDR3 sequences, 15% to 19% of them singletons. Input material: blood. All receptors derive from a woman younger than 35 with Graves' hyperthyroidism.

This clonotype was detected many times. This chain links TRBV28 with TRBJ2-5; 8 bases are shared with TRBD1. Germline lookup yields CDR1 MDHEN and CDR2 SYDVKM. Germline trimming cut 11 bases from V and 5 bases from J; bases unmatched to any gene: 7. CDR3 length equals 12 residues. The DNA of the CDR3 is TGTGCCGCGAGCAGGGGGCCGGAGACCCAGTACTTC. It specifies CAASRGPETQYF.

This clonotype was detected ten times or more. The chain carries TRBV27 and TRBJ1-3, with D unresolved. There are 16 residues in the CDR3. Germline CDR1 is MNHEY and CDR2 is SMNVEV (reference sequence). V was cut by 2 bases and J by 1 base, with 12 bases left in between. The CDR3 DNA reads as TGTGCCAGCAGTTTAGGCCGGGCGTATTCTGGAAACACCATATATTTT. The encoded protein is CASSLGRAYSGNTIYF.

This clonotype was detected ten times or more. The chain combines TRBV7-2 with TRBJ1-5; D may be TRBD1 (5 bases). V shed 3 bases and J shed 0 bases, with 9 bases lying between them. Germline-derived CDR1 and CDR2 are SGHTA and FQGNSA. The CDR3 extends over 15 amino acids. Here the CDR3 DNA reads TGTGCCAGCAGCTTCGGTACAGGTAGCAATCAGCCCCAGCATTTT. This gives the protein CASSFGTGSNQPQHF.

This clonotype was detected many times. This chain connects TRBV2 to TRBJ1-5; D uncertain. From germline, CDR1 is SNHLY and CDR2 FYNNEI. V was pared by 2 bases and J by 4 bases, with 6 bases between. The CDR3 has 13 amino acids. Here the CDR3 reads CASSEQLNQPQHF. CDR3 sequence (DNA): TGTGCCAGCAGTGAACAGTTGAATCAGCCCCAGCATTTT.

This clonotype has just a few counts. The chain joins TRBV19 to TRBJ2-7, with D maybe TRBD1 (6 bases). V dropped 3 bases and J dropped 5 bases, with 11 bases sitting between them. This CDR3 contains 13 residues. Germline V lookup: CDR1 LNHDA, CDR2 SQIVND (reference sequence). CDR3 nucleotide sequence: TGTGCCAGTAGTATGGCAGGGGCGGACGAGCAGTACTTC. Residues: CASSMAGADEQYF. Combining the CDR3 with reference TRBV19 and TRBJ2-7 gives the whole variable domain DGGITQSPKYLFRKEGQNVTLSCEQNLNHDAMYWYRQDPGQGLRLIYYSQIVNDFQKGDIAEGYSVSREKKESFPLTVTSAQKNPTAFYLCASSMAGADEQYFGPGTRLTVT.

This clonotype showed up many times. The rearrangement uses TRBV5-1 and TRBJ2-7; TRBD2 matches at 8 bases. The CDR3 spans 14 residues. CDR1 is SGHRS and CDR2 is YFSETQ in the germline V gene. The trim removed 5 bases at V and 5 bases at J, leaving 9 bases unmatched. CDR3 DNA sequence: TGCGCCAGCAGGGGGACTAGTTCCGTCCACGAGCAGTACTTC. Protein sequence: CASRGTSSVHEQYF.

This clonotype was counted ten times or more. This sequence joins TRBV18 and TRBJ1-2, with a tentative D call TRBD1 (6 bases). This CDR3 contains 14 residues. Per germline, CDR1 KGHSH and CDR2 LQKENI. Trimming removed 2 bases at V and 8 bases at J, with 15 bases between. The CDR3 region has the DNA TGTGCCAGCTCACCAAAGAATTCAGGGGAAGGCTACACCTTC. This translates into CASSPKNSGEGYTF.

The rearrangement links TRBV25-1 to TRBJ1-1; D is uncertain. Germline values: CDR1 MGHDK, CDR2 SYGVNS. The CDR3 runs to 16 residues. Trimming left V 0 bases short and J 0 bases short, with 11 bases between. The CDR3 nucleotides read TGTGCCAGCAGTGAATATGGGAAGGCCTTGAACACTGAAGCTTTCTTT. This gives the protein CASSEYGKALNTEAFF.